A selection of T cell receptor beta chains follows, all from one sample in a study of glioma-infiltrating T cells. Each CDR3 protein is one row after TCRdb ran MiXCR on the multiplex PCR reads. Here the sample spans a few hundred thousand distinct CDR3 sequences, roughly two fifths being singletons. The specimen sequenced was glioma tissue, nonneoplastic brain tissue, or PBMCs (not recorded which). The source of these receptors is a human donor with low-grade glioma or glioblastoma, undergoing nonglioma brain surgery, or in good health (not recorded which). Each CDR3 is given with its conserved first and last residue. The order of the fields is CDR3 protein, CDR3 DNA, clone size, J gene, V gene, D gene. The D gene is left open where the match is weak. Part of the rows lack a size; the others show once, few, many or a class for expanded clones.

CDR3 protein: CASRTQREDQETQYF
CDR3 DNA: TGTGCCAGCAGAACGCAGCGGGAGGACCAAGAGACCCAGTACTTC
clone size: -
J gene: TRBJ2-5
V gene: TRBV6-2/TRBV6-3
D gene: TRBD2

CDR3 protein: CTSSPRDRDNQPQHF
CDR3 DNA: TGTACCAGCAGCCCCCGGGACAGAGACAATCAGCCCCAGCATTTT
clone size: -
J gene: TRBJ1-5
V gene: TRBV7-2
D gene: TRBD1

CDR3 protein: CATSGADPSTDTQYF
CDR3 DNA: TGTGCCACCAGTGGTGCAGACCCTAGCACAGATACGCAGTATTTT
clone size: -
J gene: TRBJ2-3
V gene: TRBV24-1
D gene: -

CDR3 protein: CASSLSAAYNEQFF
CDR3 DNA: TGTGCCAGCAGTTTATCCGCAGCATACAATGAGCAGTTCTTC
clone size: many
J gene: TRBJ2-1
V gene: TRBV27
D gene: -

CDR3 protein: CASSFWGNSYNEQFF
CDR3 DNA: TGTGCCAGCAGCTTCTGGGGGAACTCCTACAATGAGCAGTTCTTC
clone size: few
J gene: TRBJ2-1
V gene: TRBV7-9
D gene: -

CDR3 protein: CASSWSGGLYTEAFF
CDR3 DNA: TGTGCCAGCAGCTGGTCAGGGGGCTTGTACACTGAAGCTTTCTTT
clone size: -
J gene: TRBJ1-1
V gene: TRBV7-9
D gene: TRBD1

CDR3 protein: CASSSKQGTYGYTF
CDR3 DNA: TGTGCCAGCAGTTCCAAACAGGGGACCTATGGCTACACCTTC
clone size: many
J gene: TRBJ1-2
V gene: TRBV27
D gene: TRBD1

CDR3 protein: CASSSGSASYNEQFF
CDR3 DNA: TGTGCCAGCTCTAGCGGGAGTGCGTCCTACAATGAGCAGTTCTTC
clone size: -
J gene: TRBJ2-1
V gene: TRBV6-1
D gene: TRBD2

CDR3 protein: CSVEVPGLGKTEAFF
CDR3 DNA: TGCAGCGTTGAAGTGCCAGGTCTGGGGAAGACTGAAGCTTTCTTT
clone size: -
J gene: TRBJ1-1
V gene: TRBV29-1
D gene: -

CDR3 protein: CSARLSAVYNEQFF
CDR3 DNA: TGCAGTGCTAGGCTAAGCGCCGTCTACAATGAGCAGTTCTTC
clone size: few
J gene: TRBJ2-1
V gene: TRBV20-1
D gene: -

CDR3 protein: CASSKLETQYF
CDR3 DNA: TGTGCCAGCAGTAAACTGGAGACCCAGTACTTC
clone size: -
J gene: TRBJ2-5
V gene: TRBV12-3/TRBV12-4
D gene: -

CDR3 protein: CASSPTTGGDSPLHF
CDR3 DNA: TGTGCTAGCAGCCCGACAACAGGGGGGGACTCACCCCTCCACTTT
clone size: -
J gene: TRBJ1-6
V gene: TRBV7-6
D gene: TRBD1

CDR3 protein: CASARVTTDTQYF
CDR3 DNA: TGTGCCAGCGCGAGGGTGACCACAGATACGCAGTATTTT
clone size: few
J gene: TRBJ2-3
V gene: TRBV6-4
D gene: -

CDR3 protein: CASSLLAGVPSDTQYF
CDR3 DNA: TGTGCCAGCAGTTTACTAGCGGGAGTCCCCTCAGATACGCAGTATTTT
clone size: few
J gene: TRBJ2-3
V gene: TRBV27
D gene: TRBD2

CDR3 protein: CASTSGSTYNEQFF
CDR3 DNA: TGTGCCAGCACGTCGGGCAGCACCTACAATGAGCAGTTCTTC
clone size: few
J gene: TRBJ2-1
V gene: TRBV2
D gene: -

CDR3 protein: CATSEGTTEAFF
CDR3 DNA: TGTGCCACCAGTGAGGGTACCACTGAAGCTTTCTTT
clone size: few
J gene: TRBJ1-1
V gene: TRBV24-1
D gene: -

CDR3 protein: CAGSDTLSSYEQYF
CDR3 DNA: TGTGCCGGCAGCGACACACTTAGCTCCTACGAGCAGTACTTC
clone size: -
J gene: TRBJ2-7
V gene: TRBV7-2
D gene: -

CDR3 protein: CTSSYYRGFEAFF
CDR3 DNA: TGTACCAGCAGCTATTACAGGGGATTTGAAGCTTTCTTT
clone size: -
J gene: TRBJ1-1
V gene: TRBV7-6
D gene: TRBD1

CDR3 protein: CASSVGANYGYTF
CDR3 DNA: TGTGCCAGCAGTGTGGGTGCTAACTATGGCTACACCTTC
clone size: many
J gene: TRBJ1-2
V gene: TRBV27
D gene: -

CDR3 protein: CASIPSTGGAYNEQFF
CDR3 DNA: TGTGCCAGCATCCCATCTACAGGGGGCGCCTACAATGAGCAGTTCTTC
clone size: -
J gene: TRBJ2-1
V gene: TRBV7-9
D gene: TRBD1

CDR3 protein: CASSPETGREDTQYF
CDR3 DNA: TGTGCCAGCTCACCCGAGACAGGACGCGAAGATACGCAGTATTTT
clone size: -
J gene: TRBJ2-3
V gene: TRBV18
D gene: -

CDR3 protein: CASSSSGVGYEQYF
CDR3 DNA: TGTGCCAGCAGCTCTTCAGGGGTGGGCTACGAGCAGTACTTC
clone size: -
J gene: TRBJ2-7
V gene: TRBV6-6
D gene: -

CDR3 protein: CASSLDPSLETQYF
CDR3 DNA: TGCGCCAGCAGCTTGGACCCCAGTTTAGAGACCCAGTACTTC
clone size: few
J gene: TRBJ2-5
V gene: TRBV4-1
D gene: -

CDR3 protein: CSARGVGTGELFF
CDR3 DNA: TGCAGTGCTAGAGGGGTGGGCACCGGGGAGCTGTTTTTT
clone size: few
J gene: TRBJ2-2
V gene: TRBV20-1
D gene: -

CDR3 protein: CSVATALAGADTQYF
CDR3 DNA: TGCAGCGTTGCAACTGCTCTAGCGGGAGCAGATACGCAGTATTTT
clone size: -
J gene: TRBJ2-3
V gene: TRBV29-1
D gene: TRBD2

CDR3 protein: CASSNRDRGQETQYF
CDR3 DNA: TGTGCCAGCAGCAACCGGGACAGGGGACAAGAGACCCAGTACTTC
clone size: -
J gene: TRBJ2-5
V gene: TRBV5-6
D gene: TRBD1

CDR3 protein: CSVEEPGQGGGEQFF
CDR3 DNA: TGCAGCGTTGAAGAACCGGGACAGGGAGGCGGTGAGCAGTTCTTC
clone size: once
J gene: TRBJ2-1
V gene: TRBV29-1
D gene: TRBD1

CDR3 protein: CASSLAGVTGGSVEQLF
CDR3 DNA: TGTGCCAGCAGCTTAGCAGGCGTGACAGGGGGCTCAGTTGAGCAGCTCTTC
clone size: -
J gene: TRBJ2-1
V gene: TRBV7-9
D gene: TRBD1

CDR3 protein: CASSLGTSGRRLQGGTQYF
CDR3 DNA: TGTGCCAGCAGCTTGGGGACTAGCGGGAGGAGACTGCAGGGAGGGACCCAGTACTTC
clone size: once
J gene: TRBJ2-5
V gene: TRBV11-2
D gene: TRBD2

CDR3 protein: CSASLAGAWEQYF
CDR3 DNA: TGCAGTGCTAGTCTTGCGGGAGCTTGGGAGCAGTACTTC
clone size: many
J gene: TRBJ2-7
V gene: TRBV20-1
D gene: TRBD2

CDR3 protein: CASRLGGLAIETQYF
CDR3 DNA: TGTGCCAGCAGGCTTGGGGGACTAGCCATAGAGACCCAGTACTTC
clone size: -
J gene: TRBJ2-5
V gene: TRBV7-9
D gene: TRBD2

CDR3 protein: CASSITSGPGTNEQFF
CDR3 DNA: TGTGCCAGCAGTATAACTAGCGGGCCCGGTACGAATGAGCAGTTCTTC
clone size: -
J gene: TRBJ2-1
V gene: TRBV6-6
D gene: TRBD2

CDR3 protein: CASSFYGQPQHF
CDR3 DNA: TGTGCCAGCAGCTTCTACGGGCAGCCCCAGCATTTT
clone size: -
J gene: TRBJ1-5
V gene: TRBV7-9
D gene: -

CDR3 protein: CSARWGLASDTQYF
CDR3 DNA: TGCAGTGCTAGATGGGGACTAGCCTCAGATACGCAGTATTTT
clone size: -
J gene: TRBJ2-3
V gene: TRBV20-1
D gene: TRBD2

CDR3 protein: CSAVAGGPGEQFF
CDR3 DNA: TGCAGCGCAGTAGCGGGAGGGCCGGGTGAGCAGTTCTTC
clone size: -
J gene: TRBJ2-1
V gene: TRBV29-1
D gene: TRBD2

CDR3 protein: CASSLAPFRDRGPGYTF
CDR3 DNA: TGTGCCAGCAGCTTAGCGCCCTTCCGGGACAGGGGACCTGGCTACACCTTC
clone size: -
J gene: TRBJ1-2
V gene: TRBV7-2
D gene: TRBD1

CDR3 protein: CASSFTGRTGVETQYF
CDR3 DNA: TGTGCCAGCAGCTTTACTGGGAGGACAGGGGTGGAGACCCAGTACTTC
clone size: few
J gene: TRBJ2-5
V gene: TRBV7-8
D gene: TRBD1

CDR3 protein: CSAIPRGEPQHF
CDR3 DNA: TGCAGTGCTATCCCGAGAGGTGAGCCCCAGCATTTT
clone size: many
J gene: TRBJ1-5
V gene: TRBV20-1
D gene: -